This T cell receptor beta chain was retrieved from a study of blood T cell repertoires in COVID-19. Study as a whole: Whether acute or convalescent, the COVID-19 samples came from the United States, Italy and Spain. T cells, B-cell-depleted T cells, or PBMCs provided the cDNA or gDNA that served as material.

In the original processing: Amplification from reference gene primers served as the basis for estimated nucleated cell counts. The method was immunoSEQ multiplex PCR; TCRdb's version includes in-frame clones alone and lacks a portion of them. The V and J calls and clone size are taken from that table; D and trimming were inferred from the DNA. The sample consists of tens of thousands of clones, about 81% of them appearing once. Sequencing used peripheral blood. The TCR originated in a human donor in a cohort sampled during active COVID-19.

The CDR3 sequence is CASSYSGGSEQYF. CDR3 nucleotide sequence: TGTGCCAGCAGTTACTCAGGGGGTAGCGAGCAGTACTTC. This chain joins TRBV2 and TRBJ2-7; 7 bases match TRBD1. With V trimmed by 5 bases and J by 6 bases, 7 bases remained unmatched. CDR1 SNHLY and CDR2 FYNNEI come from the germline V gene. This CDR3 contains 13 residues.